Listed below are T cell receptor beta chains from one sample, sequenced in a study of blood T cell repertoires in COVID-19. The repertoire was sequenced with immunoSEQ multiplex PCR; TCRdb's copy has only in-frame clones and lacks some. The table records fewer than 300,000 clones, more than 80% of them present only once. The source material was PBMCs or T cells enriched from blood (not recorded which). All receptors come from a woman aged 25 to 39 who had recovered from COVID-19. CDR3s include the opening cysteine and the closing phenylalanine or tryptophan. Fields, in order: J gene, V gene, D gene, clone size, CDR3 protein, CDR3 DNA. The D gene is left open where the match is weak. Size is omitted from some rows. Given values are once, few, many or a class for expanded clones.

TRBJ2-3	TRBV5-4	-	-	CASSLEVVGGPSTDTQYF	TGTGCCAGCAGCTTGGAGGTCGTGGGAGGCCCTAGCACAGATACGCAGTATTTT
TRBJ2-3	TRBV19	-	-	CASSLRQPTDTQYF	TGTGCCAGTAGTCTCCGACAGCCCACAGATACGCAGTATTTT
TRBJ2-7	TRBV5-1	TRBD2	-	CASRRLAGGGHEQYF	TGCGCCAGCAGGAGATTAGCGGGAGGGGGCCACGAGCAGTACTTC
TRBJ1-5	TRBV7-9	-	-	CASSLYGSGRENQPQHF	TGTGCCAGCAGCTTATACGGCTCAGGGAGGGAAAATCAGCCCCAGCATTTT
TRBJ2-1	TRBV27	TRBD2	-	CASSPASTSGSNEQFF	TGTGCCAGCAGTCCAGCCTCGACTAGCGGGAGTAATGAGCAGTTCTTC
TRBJ2-5	TRBV18	-	-	CASSPGRQETQYF	TGTGCCAGCTCACCAGGCAGGCAAGAGACCCAGTACTTC
TRBJ1-5	TRBV11-2	-	-	CASSLTGSNQPQHF	TGTGCCAGCAGCTTAACAGGGAGCAATCAGCCCCAGCATTTT
TRBJ2-3	TRBV28	TRBD1	-	CASSSGQNTDTQYF	TGTGCCAGCAGTTCGGGACAGAACACAGATACGCAGTATTTT
TRBJ1-4	TRBV28	-	once	CASSYRTVPGEKLFF	TGTGCCAGCAGTTACAGGACAGTCCCGGGGGAAAAACTGTTTTTT
TRBJ2-1	TRBV30	-	-	CAWSATGAYNEQFF	TGTGCCTGGAGTGCGACGGGAGCCTACAATGAGCAGTTCTTC
TRBJ2-7	TRBV4-1	TRBD1	-	CASSQGSRTGGNEQYF	TGCGCCAGCAGCCAAGGCTCAAGGACAGGAGGTAACGAGCAGTACTTC
TRBJ1-5	TRBV19	TRBD1	-	CASSGTAYNQPQHF	TGTGCCAGTAGTGGGACAGCCTACAATCAGCCCCAGCATTTT
TRBJ2-2	TRBV6-5	-	-	CASSNTVLGELFF	TGTGCCAGCAGTAATACAGTACTCGGGGAGCTGTTTTTT
TRBJ2-3	TRBV6-2/TRBV6-3	-	-	CASSYSVGLGAEYTQYF	TGTGCCAGCAGTTACTCGGTCGGGTTGGGAGCGGAGTATACGCAGTATTTT
TRBJ1-5	TRBV30	-	-	CAWNTGIQQPQHF	TGTGCCTGGAACACAGGGATCCAGCAGCCCCAGCATTTT
TRBJ1-1	TRBV7-2	TRBD1	once	CASRGQGGTEAFF	TGTGCCAGCAGGGGACAGGGAGGCACTGAAGCTTTCTTT
TRBJ1-1	TRBV30	-	-	CAWSTSVSTEAFF	TGTGCCTGGAGTACTAGTGTAAGCACTGAAGCTTTCTTT
TRBJ2-7	TRBV29-1	TRBD1	-	CSVEGPGQRAYEQYF	TGCAGCGTTGAAGGGCCGGGACAGAGAGCCTACGAGCAGTACTTC
TRBJ2-1	TRBV2	TRBD1	-	CASKKGTGSNEQFF	TGTGCCAGTAAGAAGGGGACAGGGAGCAATGAGCAGTTCTTC
TRBJ2-2	TRBV5-1	TRBD2	-	CASSLRVAGAKTGELFF	TGCGCCAGCAGCTTGCGAGTAGCGGGAGCGAAGACCGGGGAGCTGTTTTTT
TRBJ2-3	TRBV28	TRBD2	-	CASSLIVGGSEGPDTQYF	TGTGCCAGCAGTTTGATCGTCGGCGGGAGTGAGGGGCCAGATACGCAGTATTTT
TRBJ2-6	TRBV4-2	TRBD1	-	CASSQRQGTSSGANVLTF	TGTGCCAGCAGCCAAAGACAGGGGACTTCCTCTGGGGCCAACGTCCTGACTTTC